The 14 T cell receptor beta chains below were found in one sample sequenced in a study of tissue T cells after allogeneic stem cell transplantation. Time point noted: mouse harvest day 7 after allogeneic transplant. Tail vein injection delivered 10^7 T-cell-depleted bone marrow cells and 10^6 splenic CD5+ T cells. Clones were read by immunoSEQ multiplex PCR, and TCRdb kept only the in-frame ones, dropping some. The sample includes thousands of clones, around two fifths of them seen just once. Material: skin. The origin of the receptors is a female BALB/c mouse given C57BL/6 T cells with graft-versus-host disease after an allogeneic hematopoietic cell transplant.

To note about this clone: These gene names are mouse names. The CDR3 end is not reached by the read, which stops 1 residue before it; the germline J gene fills it in. This chain uses TRBV13-1 with TRBJ1-6; unclear D gene. TRBJ1-6 is recorded as an ORF, its role being uncertain. Looked up from germline, CDR1 is NSHNY and CDR2 is SYGAGN. V lost 1 base and J 8 bases, leaving 10 bases between the germline ends. CDR3 length: 14 residues. Partial CDR3 DNA: TGTGCCAGCAGTGATCTGGGTAGGGATTCGCCCCTCTAC. This encodes CASSDLGRDSPLY. Given in full, the CDR3 is CASSDLGRDSPLYF.

This clone is deemed medium-sized. Gene names are the mouse ones. The read terminates 1 residue before the CDR3 end, so the remaining end is supplied by the germline J gene. The chain has TRBV16 and TRBJ2-7; 9 bases are a match to TRBD2. The ends lost 3 bases at V and 7 bases at J; junction bases unmatched: 4. CDR1 is SGHSA, CDR2 FRNQAP, per germline. This CDR3 has 13 residues. Here the CDR3 reads CASSFGGAREQYF. The part of the CDR3 DNA that was read is TGTGCAAGCAGCTTTGGGGGGGCGCGAGAACAGTAC.

Details on this clone: Here the gene names and germline are mouse. The sequenced fragment ends 1 residue before the CDR3 boundary, so the rest is inferred from the germline J gene. The gene calls are TRBV26 and TRBJ2-7; the match to TRBD2 covers 10 bases. CDR3 size: 13 residues. V gave up 3 bases and J gave up 7 bases; unmatched junction bases: 3. Germline V CDR1 and CDR2: KGHPV, FQNQEV (reference sequence). This CDR3 reads CASSLSTGGEQYF. The part of the CDR3 DNA that was read is TGTGCCAGCAGTCTCTCGACTGGGGGGGAACAGTAC.

This clone was recorded a few times. The genes are named according to mouse. The sequenced fragment ends 1 residue before the CDR3 boundary, so the rest is inferred from the germline J gene. V usage is TRBV19 and J usage is TRBJ2-1; a weak D match, TRBD1 (6 bases). Trimming shortened V by 3 bases and J by 0 bases, and 10 bases separated the two germline ends. Germline V CDR1 and CDR2: FNHDT, SITEND (reference sequence). The CDR3 runs 15 residues. The covered CDR3 bases are TGTGCCAGCAGTACCGGGACAAATAACTATGCTGAGCAGTTC. Translated: CASSTGTNNYAEQF. The entire CDR3 protein reads CASSTGTNNYAEQFF.

In regard to this clone: Mouse germline and gene names are used. The read falls 1 residue short of the CDR3 end, and the missing part is taken from the germline J gene. The chain links TRBV23 to TRBJ2-5; TRBD1, as called in the table, went unchecked against the DNA. The germline gives CDR1 KGHTA, CDR2 FQNQQP. The CDR3 covers 15 residues. This chain's CDR3 is CSSSQSPGGQDTQYF. The CDR3 bases that were read are TGCTCCAGCAGTCAATCGCCAGGGGGCCAAGACACCCAGTAC.

In its sample, this clone was seen a few times. All gene names here are mouse names. The read is 1 residue too short to cover the CDR3 end, so that end is filled in from the germline J gene. The chain employs TRBV4 and TRBJ2-1; D remains unclear. This CDR3 is 14 amino acids long. Per the germline V gene, CDR1 is LGHDT and CDR2 is YNNKQL (reference sequence). V gave up 6 bases and J gave up 6 bases, with 15 bases separating them. The part of the CDR3 DNA that was read is TGTGCCAGCAGGCAAGCAGCGGGAGGTGCTGAGCAGTTC. Residues: CASRQAAGGAEQF. The full CDR3 protein reads CASRQAAGGAEQFF.

In regard to this clone: Gene labels here are mouse ones. The read ends 1 residue before the CDR3 terminus; that terminus is restored from the germline J gene. The V call is TRBV19, the J call TRBJ1-6; 12 positions agree with TRBD1. TRBJ1-6 is an open reading frame, and its role is uncertain. This CDR3 spans 19 amino acids. Germline trimming cut 5 bases from V and 0 bases from J; bases unmatched to any gene: 9. In germline, CDR1 is FNHDT, CDR2 SITEND (reference sequence). Partial CDR3 DNA: TGTGCCAGCAGGACCGGGACAGGGGGCAGGGATTCCTATAATTCGCCCCTCTAC. Amino acids: CASRTGTGGRDSYNSPLY. The entire CDR3 protein reads CASRTGTGGRDSYNSPLYF.

Remarks on this clone: Gene labels here are mouse ones. The CDR3 extends 1 residue past the end of the read, so its final part is completed from the germline J gene. The chain links TRBV3 to TRBJ2-1; TRBD1 matches 8 bases. V was pared by 5 bases and J by 7 bases, with 7 bases of the junction left unmatched. CDR1 SNHLY and CDR2 FYNGKV come from the germline V gene (reference sequence). The CDR3 covers 14 residues. CDR3 bases read: TGTGCCAGCAGCCTCCGGACAGGGAGGGCTGAGCAGTTC. It translates to CASSLRTGRAEQF. The whole CDR3 is CASSLRTGRAEQFF. Supplemented by reference TRBV3 and TRBJ2-1, the full variable domain reads GPKVLQIPSHQIIDMGQMVTLNCDPVSNHLYFYWYKQILGQQMEFLVNFYNGKVMEKSKLFKDQFSVERPDGSYFTLKIQPTALEDSAVYFCASSLRTGRAEQFFGPGTRLTVL.

Of note for this clone: The listed genes are named as in mouse. Sequencing ends 1 residue short of the CDR3 end; the germline J gene provides the rest. This rearrangement joins TRBV16 to TRBJ1-1, with D unresolved. Trimming shortened V by 4 bases and J by 0 bases, and 6 bases separated the two germline ends. The CDR3 spans 13 residues. CDR1 is SGHSA and CDR2 is FRNQAP in the germline V gene. CDR3 protein: CASSSGTNTEVFF. CDR3 DNA (partial): TGTGCAAGCAGCTCCGGGACAAACACAGAAGTCTTC.

A remark on this clone: Gene names are the mouse ones. The CDR3 loop reads CASSLSGQQAPLF. CDR3 bases read: TGTGCCAGCAGTCTGTCGGGACAGCAGGCTCCGCTT. The rearrangement uses TRBV26 and TRBJ1-5; 7 positions match TRBD1. Read coverage stops 1 residue before the CDR3 terminus; the germline J gene supplies the remainder. The germline CDR1 and CDR2 sequences are KGHPV and FQNQEV (reference sequence). After removal of 0 bases from V and 7 bases from J, the junction contained 0 bases not matched to a gene. This CDR3 spans 13 amino acids.

On this clone: Genes and germline are mouse. The read is 1 residue too short to cover the CDR3 end, so that end is filled in from the germline J gene. The chain employs TRBV3 and TRBJ1-2, with D unclear. CDR1 and CDR2 from the germline V gene are SNHLY and FYNGKV (reference sequence). V was clipped by 5 bases and J by 4 bases, with 5 bases between them. CDR3 length equals 11 residues. The CDR3 is CASSRASDYTF. Partial CDR3 DNA: TGTGCCAGCAGCAGGGCCTCCGACTACACC.

Remarks on this clone: Mouse names are used for the genes. Read sequence stops 1 residue before the CDR3 end, and the germline J gene provides the missing end. The chain employs TRBV16 and TRBJ2-3; D might be TRBD1 (6 bases). The CDR3 loop spans 15 amino acids. Trimming left V 0 bases short and J 1 base short, with 8 bases between. Germline V lookup: CDR1 SGHSA, CDR2 FRNQAP. CDR3 protein: CASSLDRGGAETLYF. Incomplete CDR3 DNA: TGTGCAAGCAGCTTAGACAGGGGAGGTGCAGAAACGCTGTAT. Together with reference TRBV16 and TRBJ2-3, the CDR3 gives the full variable domain: NAGVIQTPRHKVTGKGQEATLWCEPISGHSAVFWYRQTIVQGLEFLTYFRNQAPIDDSGMPKERFSAQMPNQSHSTLKIQSTQPQDSAVYLCASSLDRGGAETLYFGSGTRLTVL.

This clone was seen only a few times. Gene names and germline refer to mouse. Sequencing ends 1 residue short of the CDR3 end; the germline J gene provides the rest. This chain connects TRBV1 to TRBJ2-3, with TRBD2 identical over 9 bases. From germline, CDR1 is NSQYPW and CDR2 LRSPGD (reference sequence). The CDR3 length is 14 residues. V gave up 2 bases and J gave up 6 bases; unmatched junction bases: 3. The CDR3 loop reads CTCSALGGPETLYF. The CDR3 DNA, read in part, is TGCACCTGCAGTGCATTGGGGGGGCCTGAAACGCTGTAT.

As to this clone: The genes are named according to mouse. The read falls 1 residue short of the CDR3 end, and the missing part is taken from the germline J gene. The chain links TRBV3 to TRBJ2-4, with 9 bases that match TRBD2. Losses at the gene ends were 5 bases for V and 4 bases for J; bases not matched to a gene: 4. Germline V lookup: CDR1 SNHLY, CDR2 FYNGKV (reference sequence). The CDR3 has 14 amino acids. CDR3 sequence: CASSPLGGENTLYF. CDR3 bases read: TGTGCCAGCAGCCCGCTGGGGGGGGAAAACACCTTGTAC.